These 17 T cell receptor beta chains were all obtained from the same sample, sequenced in a study of cytomegalovirus exposure and HLA in healthy donors. Profiling relied on immunoSEQ multiplex PCR, and the TCRdb table lists in-frame clones only, not all of them. The profile shows more than 100,000 clones, 85% to 90% of them singletons. The sample consisted of PBMCs. The receptors originated from a man aged 25-45 years in good health and CMV-seronegative.

The chain links TRBV4-1 to TRBJ2-1, with 10 bases fitting TRBD2. V trimming: 4 bases; J trimming: 5 bases; junction bases outside the gene matches: 8. The CDR3 extends over 16 amino acids. Looked up from germline, CDR1 is MGHRA and CDR2 is YSYEKL. Written as DNA, the CDR3 is TGCGCCAGCAGCCCGCCGGGACTAGCGAGAAACAATGAGCAGTTCTTC. It specifies CASSPPGLARNNEQFF.

This clone was observed a single time. The chain is built from TRBV14 and TRBJ1-4; D is uncertain. Germline CDR1 reads SGHDN; CDR2 reads FVKESK. The ends were cut back, 3 bases at V and 0 bases at J, with 17 bases in the middle. The CDR3 runs to 18 residues. The CDR3 sequence is CASSQRPSWGATNEKLFF. CDR3 sequence (DNA): TGTGCCAGCAGCCAGAGACCGTCTTGGGGAGCAACTAATGAAAAACTGTTTTTT.

The V gene is TRBV30, the J gene TRBJ1-5; maybe TRBD1 (6 bases). CDR3 length: 14 amino acids. Germline V gives CDR1 GTSNPN, CDR2 SVGIG (reference sequence). Trimming pared 0 bases from V and 5 bases from J, leaving 11 bases between. This chain's CDR3 is CAWSVRGAHQPQHF. CDR3 sequence (DNA): TGTGCCTGGAGTGTACGGGGGGCGCATCAGCCCCAGCATTTT.

The chain joins TRBV27 to TRBJ1-2; 8 bases match TRBD1. This CDR3 is built from 13 residues. In germline, CDR1 is MNHEY, CDR2 SMNVEV (reference sequence). V trimming: 3 bases; J trimming: 4 bases; junction bases outside the gene matches: 1. The CDR3 sequence: CASSFGTGYGYTF. The DNA for the CDR3 is TGTGCCAGCAGTTTCGGGACAGGCTATGGCTACACCTTC.

This clone appeared once. This chain uses TRBV6-4 with TRBJ2-5, with TRBD1 matching 7 bases. The V and J ends lost 6 bases and 7 bases, in that order; junction bases with no gene match: 11. Germline V gives CDR1 MRHNA, CDR2 SNTAGT. The length of the CDR3 is 14 residues. CDR3 in DNA: TGTGCCAGCAGCGCGGACAGGTCTGAGGGGACCCAGTACTTC. Translating it yields CASSADRSEGTQYF.

The V gene is TRBV7-8, the J gene TRBJ2-7; 7 bases are shared with TRBD1. Per germline, CDR1 SGHVS and CDR2 FQNEAQ. The CDR3 totals 13 residues. J gave up 5 bases and V 5 bases, and 6 bases lay outside the gene matches. The CDR3 spells CASSPLTGNEQYF. The CDR3 coding sequence is TGTGCCAGCAGCCCCCTGACAGGGAACGAGCAGTACTTC.

The rearrangement uses TRBV7-9 and TRBJ1-2, with D possibly being TRBD1 (6 bases). V dropped 5 bases and J dropped 6 bases, with 13 bases sitting between them. CDR1 is SEHNR and CDR2 is FQNEAQ in the germline V gene (reference sequence). CDR3 size: 13 residues. This chain's CDR3 is CASSTGTSDGYTF. CDR3 nucleotide sequence: TGTGCCAGCAGCACCGGGACATCTGATGGCTACACCTTC. The whole variable domain, filled in from reference TRBV7-9 and TRBJ1-2, reads DTGVSQNPRHKITKRGQNVTFRCDPISEHNRLYWYRQTLGQGPEFLTYFQNEAQLEKSRLLSDRFSAERPKGSFSTLEIQRTEQGDSAMYLCASSTGTSDGYTFGSGTRLTVV.

V is TRBV10-3 and J is TRBJ2-2, with 10 bases fitting TRBD2. Looked up from germline, CDR1 is ENHRY and CDR2 is SYGVKD. With 6 bases clipped from V and 3 bases from J, the junction kept 4 bases outside the gene matches. The CDR3 consists of 15 residues. The chain's CDR3 is CAIRGAGGYTGELFF. DNA of the CDR3: TGTGCCATCAGAGGAGCGGGAGGGTACACCGGGGAGCTGTTTTTT.

V is TRBV9 and J is TRBJ2-5; possible D gene TRBD2, 7 bases. Germline assignment: CDR1 SGDLS and CDR2 YYNGEE. The CDR3 spans 14 residues. V was shortened by 3 bases and J by 3 bases, with 12 bases between the two germline ends. CDR3: CASSESGDKETQYF. The CDR3 coding sequence is TGTGCCAGCAGCGAGAGCGGGGACAAAGAGACCCAGTACTTC. The full variable domain, with the rest looked up from reference TRBV9 and TRBJ2-5, is DSGVTQTPKHLITATGQRVTLRCSPRSGDLSVYWYQQSLDQGLQFLIQYYNGEERAKGNILERFSAQQFPDLHSELNLSSLELGDSALYFCASSESGDKETQYFGPGTRLLVL.

This clone was counted a single time. This chain connects TRBV12-2 to TRBJ2-3; TRBD2, the table's D call, was not compared with the DNA. TRBV12-2 is a pseudogene locus. The CDR3 length is 14 residues. The chain's CDR3 is CASRLGGGTDTQYF. CDR3 nucleotide sequence: TGTGCAAGTCGCTTAGGAGGAGGGACAGATACGCAGTATTTT.

This clone was detected once. V and J are TRBV27 and TRBJ1-5; perhaps TRBD1 as D (5 bases). V gave up 3 bases and J gave up 3 bases, with 12 bases separating them. This CDR3 is 15 amino acids long. Germline V CDR1 and CDR2: MNHEY, SMNVEV (reference sequence). CDR3 amino acids: CASSLGGVFNQPQHF. In nucleotides, the CDR3 is TGTGCCAGCAGTTTGGGGGGGGTCTTCAATCAGCCCCAGCATTTT.

This rearrangement joins TRBV7-3 to TRBJ2-7; tentative D call: TRBD2 (5 bases). This CDR3 is built from 15 residues. Trimming stripped 2 bases from V and 0 bases from J, with 11 bases between. Germline CDR1 SGHTA, CDR2 FQGTGA. DNA for the CDR3: TGTGCCAGCAGCTTAGGAGGCGTTAGCTCCTACGAGCAGTACTTC. Translation: CASSLGGVSSYEQYF.

The rearrangement uses TRBV5-6 and TRBJ2-7, with D perhaps TRBD2 (6 bases). The CDR3 covers 14 residues. V was clipped by 3 bases and J by 5 bases, with 15 bases between them. CDR1 SGHDT and CDR2 YYEEEE come from the germline V gene. The CDR3 DNA reads TGTGCCAGCAGCTACTCGACTAGGGGTGACGAGCAGTACTTC. It codes for CASSYSTRGDEQYF.

This clone has more than one count but fewer than ten. The rearrangement uses TRBV6-6 and TRBJ2-1; 9 bases align to TRBD2. V shed 8 bases, J shed 9 bases, and the junction held 11 bases outside the gene matches. The CDR3 contains 14 residues. CDR1 and CDR2 from the germline V gene are MNHNY and SVGAGI (reference sequence). Written as DNA, the CDR3 is TGTGCCAGCCGGCTAGCGGGATCCGTAGGTGAGCAGTTCTTC. Protein product: CASRLAGSVGEQFF.

The V call is TRBV7-2, the J call TRBJ1-5, with 7 bases aligning to TRBD1. CDR1 is SGHTA, CDR2 FQGNSA, per germline. CDR3 length equals 14 residues. V lost 2 bases to trimming and J lost 7 bases; unmatched junction nucleotides: 5. This chain's CDR3 is CASSLQAGGQPQHF. The DNA for the CDR3 is TGTGCCAGCAGCTTACAGGCAGGGGGACAGCCCCAGCATTTT. Supplemented by reference TRBV7-2 and TRBJ1-5, the full variable domain reads GAGVSQSPSNKVTEKGKDVELRCDPISGHTALYWYRQSLGQGLEFLIYFQGNSAPDKSGLPSDRFSAERTGGSVSTLTIQRTQQEDSAVYLCASSLQAGGQPQHFGDGTRLSIL.

The chain joins TRBV11-2 to TRBJ1-5; 9 bases match TRBD1. The V and J ends lost 4 bases and 7 bases, in that order; junction bases with no gene match: 5. Germline CDR1 SGHAT, CDR2 FQNNGV. The CDR3 is made up of 14 amino acids. Here the CDR3 reads CASSSGQGLQPQHF. CDR3 nucleotides: TGTGCCAGCAGCTCCGGACAGGGGCTCCAGCCCCAGCATTTT.

As to this clone: At the DNA level, this CDR3 is encoded by other sequences in the same sample as well. V is TRBV4-2 and J is TRBJ2-1; TRBD2 agrees at 9 bases. Germline values: CDR1 LGHNA, CDR2 YNFKEQ. The V segment lost 3 bases and the J segment 1 base; nucleotides outside the gene matches: 4. This CDR3 spans 16 amino acids. The CDR3 DNA reads as TGTGCCAGCAGCCAGGTAGCGGGAGCTTCCTACAATGAGCAGTTCTTC. Amino acid sequence: CASSQVAGASYNEQFF.